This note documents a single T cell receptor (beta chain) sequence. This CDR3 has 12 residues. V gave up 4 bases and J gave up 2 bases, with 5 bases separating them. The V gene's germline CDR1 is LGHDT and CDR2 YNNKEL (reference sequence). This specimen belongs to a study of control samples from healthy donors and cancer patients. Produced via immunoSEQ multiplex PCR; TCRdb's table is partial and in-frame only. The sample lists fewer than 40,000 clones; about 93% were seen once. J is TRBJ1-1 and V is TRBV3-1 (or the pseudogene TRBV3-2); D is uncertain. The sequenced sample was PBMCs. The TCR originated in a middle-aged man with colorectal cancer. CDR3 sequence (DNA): TGTGCCAGCAGCCGAGTAAACACTGAAGCTTTCTTT. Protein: CASSRVNTEAFF.